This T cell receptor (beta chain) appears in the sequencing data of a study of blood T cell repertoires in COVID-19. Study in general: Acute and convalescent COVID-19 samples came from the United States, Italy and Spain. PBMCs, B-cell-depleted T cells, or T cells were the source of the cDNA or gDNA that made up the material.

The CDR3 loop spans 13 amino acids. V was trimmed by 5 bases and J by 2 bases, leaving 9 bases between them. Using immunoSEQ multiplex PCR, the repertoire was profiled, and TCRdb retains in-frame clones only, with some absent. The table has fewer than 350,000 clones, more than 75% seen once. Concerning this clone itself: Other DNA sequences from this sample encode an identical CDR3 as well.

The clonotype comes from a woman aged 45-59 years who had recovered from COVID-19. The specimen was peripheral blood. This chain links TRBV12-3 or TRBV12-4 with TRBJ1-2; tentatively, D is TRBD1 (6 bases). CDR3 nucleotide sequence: TGTGCCAGCAGTCCGGACAGAAACTATGGCTACACCTTC. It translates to CASSPDRNYGYTF.